The 24 T cell receptor beta chains below were found in one sample sequenced in a study of OX40 agonist ivuxolimab in advanced cancers. Some clones are missing from TCRdb's copy, which holds only in-frame ones; the method was immunoSEQ multiplex PCR. Of tens of thousands of clones detected, about 90% appear once; the ten largest clones hold 6.5% to 9%. The material sequenced was CD4+ or CD8+ T cells sorted from blood, taken in a trial of the OX40 agonist ivuxolimab. The receptors stem from an adult with an advanced solid tumor such as melanoma, head and neck, liver or kidney cancer.

V usage is TRBV5-1 and J usage is TRBJ2-7; TRBD2 matches 8 bases. The germline gives CDR1 SGHRS, CDR2 YFSETQ. Trimming took 7 bases from V and 7 from J; bases not matched to a gene: 37. This CDR3 is built from 22 residues. The CDR3 sequence: CASAQVIGAGAKGNATKREQYF. In DNA form, the CDR3 reads TGCGCCAGCGCGCAGGTGATCGGAGCGGGAGCTAAGGGGAACGCTACGAAACGGGAGCAGTACTTC.

The chain has TRBV12-2 and TRBJ1-1. TRBV12-2 is a listed pseudogene. This CDR3 is built from 16 residues. The CDR3 nucleotides are TGTGCAAGTCGCTTAGCTCGACGGACTAAGAACACTGAAGCTTTCTTT. It encodes CASRLARRTKNTEAFF.

The chain has TRBV5-1 and TRBJ2-7, with D possibly TRBD2 on 5 matching bases. The CDR3 has 12 residues. The V and J ends lost 0 bases and 7 bases respectively, with 8 bases between them. Germline V gene data show CDR1 as SGHRS and CDR2 as YFSETQ. The CDR3 sequence: CASSLAGDEQYF. DNA for the CDR3: TGCGCCAGCAGCTTGGCCGGGGATGAGCAGTACTTC.

Only one count was recorded for this clone. The CDR3 spells CASSHRFQPSGGNTIYF. The CDR3, as DNA: TGCGCCAGCAGCCACCGGTTTCAGCCTTCTGGAGGAAACACCATATATTTT. The genes are TRBV4-1 and TRBJ1-3, with D hard to call. V lost 3 bases to trimming and J lost 4 bases, with 19 bases between them. The V gene's germline CDR1 is MGHRA and CDR2 YSYEKL. The CDR3 runs to 17 residues.

A single count supports this clone. The chain links TRBV28 to TRBJ1-1, with TRBD1 matching 9 bases. Germline CDR1 is MDHEN and CDR2 is SYDVKM. The CDR3 length is 12 residues. The V gene end was trimmed by 7 bases and the J gene end by 3 bases; junction bases not matched to a gene: 0. DNA of the CDR3: TGTGCCAGCAACAGGGGGCACACTGAAGCTTTCTTT. Amino acids: CASNRGHTEAFF.

The chain employs TRBV9 and TRBJ2-3; TRBD2 matches at 14 bases. The V gene's germline CDR1 is SGDLS and CDR2 YYNGEE. This CDR3 is 18 amino acids long. The V gene end was trimmed by 3 bases and the J gene end by 4 bases; junction bases not matched to a gene: 10. The CDR3 DNA reads TGTGCCAGCAGCGCGACAGAGGAGGGACTAGCGGGAGCAGATACGCAGTATTTT. Protein product: CASSATEEGLAGADTQYF.

V usage is TRBV4-1 and J usage is TRBJ2-7; tentatively, D is TRBD1 (6 bases). The length of the CDR3 is 15 residues. The V gene lost 1 base and the J gene lost 2 bases, with 12 bases spanning the gap. CDR1 is MGHRA and CDR2 is YSYEKL in the germline V gene. CDR3: CASSQGRAGAYEQYF. The CDR3 DNA reads TGCGCCAGCAGCCAAGGAAGGGCAGGGGCCTACGAGCAGTACTTC.

J is TRBJ1-6 and V is TRBV7-2; 8 positions agree with TRBD1. Trimming at V came to 1 base and at J to 7 bases, leaving 3 bases not matched to a gene. The CDR3 is 15 amino acids. The germline V gene encodes CDR1 SGHTA and CDR2 FQGNSA. The CDR3 DNA sequence: TGTGCCAGCAGCTTAGTCCGGACAGGGAATTCACCCCTCCACTTT. The encoded protein is CASSLVRTGNSPLHF.

This clone was picked up one time. This rearrangement joins TRBV5-6 to TRBJ1-1; tentatively, D is TRBD1 (5 bases). Germline V gene lookup returns CDR1 SGHDT and CDR2 YYEEEE. Trimming cost V 0 bases and J 3 bases, with 12 bases left between them. The CDR3 loop spans 15 amino acids. The CDR3 sequence is CASSLVQGGDTEAFF. CDR3 nucleotide sequence: TGTGCCAGCAGCTTGGTCCAGGGCGGGGACACTGAAGCTTTCTTT.

This clone was seen only a few times. This rearrangement joins TRBV5-1 to TRBJ2-5; D is undetermined. Germline lookup yields CDR1 SGHRS and CDR2 YFSETQ. This CDR3 has 13 residues. V lost 4 bases and J 5 bases, leaving 12 bases between the germline ends. The CDR3 sequence is CASSGGLSETQYF. The CDR3 DNA follows: TGCGCCAGCAGCGGCGGTTTGAGTGAGACCCAGTACTTC.

This sequence joins TRBV7-6 and TRBJ2-1; 13 nucleotides line up with TRBD2. This CDR3 contains 15 residues. CDR1 and CDR2 (germline): SGHVS, FNYEAQ. V gave up 5 bases and J gave up 5 bases; unmatched junction bases: 3. The CDR3 DNA reads TGTGCCAGCAGCCGGGGACTAGCGGGAAACAATGAGCAGTTCTTC. Protein sequence: CASSRGLAGNNEQFF.

A single count supports this clone. The J gene is TRBJ1-2, the V gene TRBV27; possible D gene TRBD1, 5 bases. V was shortened by 5 bases and J by 2 bases, with 12 bases between the two germline ends. Germline V gene sequence: CDR1 MNHEY, CDR2 SMNVEV (reference sequence). The CDR3 length is 14 residues. The CDR3 bases are TGTGCCAGCAGTGCAGGGCGTACCAACTATGGCTACACCTTC. Translation gives CASSAGRTNYGYTF.

The chain employs TRBV7-2 and TRBJ2-7; 9 bases fit TRBD2. Germline assignment: CDR1 SGHTA and CDR2 FQGNSA. CDR3 length: 16 amino acids. After removal of 0 bases from V and 3 bases from J, the junction contained 6 bases not matched to a gene. The CDR3 here is CASSLARSGSSYEQYF. In DNA, the CDR3 is TGTGCCAGCAGCTTAGCGCGTAGCGGGAGTAGCTACGAGCAGTACTTC. Complete variable domain (other parts from reference TRBV7-2 and TRBJ2-7): GAGVSQSPSNKVTEKGKDVELRCDPISGHTALYWYRQSLGQGLEFLIYFQGNSAPDKSGLPSDRFSAERTGGSVSTLTIQRTQQEDSAVYLCASSLARSGSSYEQYFGPGTRLTVT.

The rearrangement joins TRBV19 to TRBJ2-7, with TRBD2 as a possible D gene (6 bases). Trimming took off 5 bases at V and 1 base at J, with 12 bases between the two ends. Germline CDR1 reads LNHDA; CDR2 reads SQIVND (reference sequence). This CDR3 contains 14 residues. CDR3 DNA sequence: TGTGCCAGTAGTCGAGGCGGGAATTCCTACGAGCAGTACTTC. It translates to CASSRGGNSYEQYF.

A note on this clone: Other DNA variants within this sample encode the same CDR3. The chain combines TRBV7-9 with TRBJ2-7; D unresolved. V was clipped by 1 base and J by 2 bases, with 3 bases between them. The length of the CDR3 is 12 residues. Germline V CDR1 and CDR2: SEHNR, FQNEAQ (reference sequence). Here the CDR3 DNA reads TGTGCCAGCAGCTTAGACCCCTACGAGCAGTACTTC. It translates to CASSLDPYEQYF. Based on the CDR3 plus reference TRBV7-9 and TRBJ2-7, the full variable domain is DTGVSQNPRHKITKRGQNVTFRCDPISEHNRLYWYRQTLGQGPEFLTYFQNEAQLEKSRLLSDRFSAERPKGSFSTLEIQRTEQGDSAMYLCASSLDPYEQYFGPGTRLTVT.

The genes are TRBV9 and TRBJ2-3; D remains ambiguous. Germline V CDR1 and CDR2: SGDLS, YYNGEE. Trimming took 3 bases from V and 5 from J, leaving 16 bases between them. This CDR3 comprises 15 residues. Here the CDR3 DNA reads TGTGCCAGCAGCGCCGTGGATGTAGACAAAGATACGCAGTATTTT. This translates into CASSAVDVDKDTQYF.

The V and J genes are TRBV6-5 and TRBJ1-1, with D possibly matching TRBD1 (5 bases). Trimming left V 6 bases short and J 4 bases short, with 15 bases between. The CDR3 totals 14 residues. Germline CDR1 reads MNHEY; CDR2 reads SVGAGI. The CDR3 loop reads CASRVDSPGTEAFF. CDR3 nucleotides: TGTGCCAGCAGGGTAGACAGTCCGGGCACTGAAGCTTTCTTT.

The rearrangement uses TRBV9 and TRBJ2-2; TRBD2 agrees at 11 bases. Germline-derived CDR1 and CDR2 are SGDLS and YYNGEE. The CDR3 consists of 18 residues. Unmatched junction bases numbered 7, after V lost 0 bases and J lost 3 bases. This CDR3 is CASSVAVTSGSDTGELFF. The CDR3 DNA is TGTGCCAGCAGCGTAGCGGTCACTAGCGGGAGTGACACCGGGGAGCTGTTTTTT.

Comments on this clone: One end of the junction does not line up with germline, which may come from a read error. Other DNA sequences in the same sample also yield this CDR3. This chain joins TRBV6-6 and TRBJ1-4; D not certain. Per the germline V gene, CDR1 is MNHNY and CDR2 is SVGAGI (reference sequence). The CDR3 covers 15 residues. CDR3 nucleotide sequence: TGTGCCAGCAGTTACTCACGGGAAACTAATGAAAAGCTGTTTTTT. This sequence encodes CASSYSRETNEKLFF.

The sample holds a few counts of this clone. The J gene is TRBJ1-5, the V gene TRBV19; a possible D gene is TRBD1 (5 bases). Trimming took off 10 bases at V and 2 bases at J, with 15 bases between the two ends. The CDR3 contains 14 residues. Germline values: CDR1 LNHDA, CDR2 SQIVND (reference sequence). Here the CDR3 reads CATKTDSGNQPQHF. DNA of the CDR3: TGTGCCACCAAGACAGATAGTGGCAATCAGCCCCAGCATTTT.

The genes are TRBV10-3 and TRBJ2-7; TRBD1 might be the D (6 bases). Germline lookup yields CDR1 ENHRY and CDR2 SYGVKD. Trimming cost V 0 bases and J 0 bases, with 9 bases left between them. The CDR3 totals 15 residues. The CDR3 DNA is TGTGCCATCAGTGAGTCTGGCAGGGGCTCCTACGAGCAGTACTTC. This gives the protein CAISESGRGSYEQYF.

The chain links TRBV29-1 to TRBJ1-4, with unresolved D. The CDR3 extends over 12 amino acids. The germline V gene encodes CDR1 SQVTM and CDR2 ANQGSEA. V gave up 7 bases and J gave up 5 bases, with 11 bases separating them. As DNA, the CDR3 is TGCAGCGCGGGGAGGGAAAATGAAAAACTGTTTTTT. Protein: CSAGRENEKLFF.

The chain has TRBV7-9 and TRBJ2-7; D assignment may be TRBD1 or TRBD2 (5 bases each). This CDR3 spans 13 amino acids. The V gene's germline CDR1 is SEHNR and CDR2 FQNEAQ (reference sequence). Trimming pared 1 base from V and 6 bases from J, leaving 10 bases between. The CDR3 DNA is TGTGCCAGCAGCTTAGAGAGGGGTGGCGAGCAGTACTTC. Encoded protein: CASSLERGGEQYF.

The V gene is TRBV27, the J gene TRBJ2-3; D tentatively reads TRBD1 or TRBD2 (6 bases each). The CDR3 loop spans 15 amino acids. The germline V gene encodes CDR1 MNHEY and CDR2 SMNVEV (reference sequence). The V gene lost 3 bases and the J gene lost 1 base, with 11 bases spanning the gap. CDR3 in DNA: TGTGCCAGCAGTTTCCCAGGGGAGGGCACAGATACGCAGTATTTT. This codes for CASSFPGEGTDTQYF.